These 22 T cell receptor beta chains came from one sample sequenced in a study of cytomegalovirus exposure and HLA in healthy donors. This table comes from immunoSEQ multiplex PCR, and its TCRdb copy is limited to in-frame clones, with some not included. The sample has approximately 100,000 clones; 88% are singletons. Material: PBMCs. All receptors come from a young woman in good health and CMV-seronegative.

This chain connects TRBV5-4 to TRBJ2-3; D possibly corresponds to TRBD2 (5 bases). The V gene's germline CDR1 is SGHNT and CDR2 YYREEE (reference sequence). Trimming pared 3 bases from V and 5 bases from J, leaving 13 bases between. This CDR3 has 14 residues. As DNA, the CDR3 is TGTGCCAGCAGCTCCACCCGGGCGGGAGATACGCAGTATTTT. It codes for CASSSTRAGDTQYF.

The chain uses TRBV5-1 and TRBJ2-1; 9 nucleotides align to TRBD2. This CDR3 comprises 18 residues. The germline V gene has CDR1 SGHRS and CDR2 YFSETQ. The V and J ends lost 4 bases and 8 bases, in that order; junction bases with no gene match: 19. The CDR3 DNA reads TGCGCCAGCAGCAAGCACATGACCCTCAGCGGGGGGAGGGATGAGCAGTTCTTC. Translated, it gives CASSKHMTLSGGRDEQFF.

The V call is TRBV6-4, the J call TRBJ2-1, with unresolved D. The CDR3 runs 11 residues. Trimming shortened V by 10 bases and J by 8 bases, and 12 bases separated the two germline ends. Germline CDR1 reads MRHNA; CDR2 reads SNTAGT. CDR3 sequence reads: CATPTGYEQFF. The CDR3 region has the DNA TGTGCCACTCCCACCGGGTATGAGCAGTTCTTC.

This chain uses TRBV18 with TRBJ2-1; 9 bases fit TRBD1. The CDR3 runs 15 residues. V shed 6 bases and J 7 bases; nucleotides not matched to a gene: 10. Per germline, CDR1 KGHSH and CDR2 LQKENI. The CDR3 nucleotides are TGTGCCAGCTCCCTACAGGGGGCTGAGTCGAATGAGCAGTTCTTC. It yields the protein CASSLQGAESNEQFF.

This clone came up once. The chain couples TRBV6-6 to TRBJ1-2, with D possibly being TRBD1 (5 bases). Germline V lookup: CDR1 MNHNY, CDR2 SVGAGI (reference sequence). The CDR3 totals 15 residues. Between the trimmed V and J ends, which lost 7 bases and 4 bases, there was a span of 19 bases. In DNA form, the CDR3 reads TGTGCCAGCACCTTAGACAGCCTCAAGACCTATGGCTACACCTTC. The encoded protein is CASTLDSLKTYGYTF.

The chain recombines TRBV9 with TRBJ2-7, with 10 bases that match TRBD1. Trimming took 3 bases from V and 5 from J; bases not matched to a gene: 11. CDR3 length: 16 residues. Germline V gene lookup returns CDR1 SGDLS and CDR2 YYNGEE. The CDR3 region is CASSGRPGQGQHEQYF. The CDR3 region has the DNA TGTGCCAGCAGCGGAAGGCCGGGACAGGGGCAACACGAGCAGTACTTC.

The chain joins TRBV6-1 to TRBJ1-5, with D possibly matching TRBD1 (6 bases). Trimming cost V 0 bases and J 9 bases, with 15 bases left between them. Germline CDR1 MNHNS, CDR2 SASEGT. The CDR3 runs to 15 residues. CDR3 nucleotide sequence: TGTGCCAGCAGTGAAGCGCCGGGGGGCATTGGGCCCCAGCATTTT. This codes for CASSEAPGGIGPQHF.

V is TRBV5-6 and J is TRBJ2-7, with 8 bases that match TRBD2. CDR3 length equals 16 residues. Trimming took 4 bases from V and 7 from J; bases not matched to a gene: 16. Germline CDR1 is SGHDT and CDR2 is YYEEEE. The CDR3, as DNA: TGTGCCAGCAGCGCATGGGGGGCGGGGGGCACGGATGAGCAGTACTTC. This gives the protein CASSAWGAGGTDEQYF.

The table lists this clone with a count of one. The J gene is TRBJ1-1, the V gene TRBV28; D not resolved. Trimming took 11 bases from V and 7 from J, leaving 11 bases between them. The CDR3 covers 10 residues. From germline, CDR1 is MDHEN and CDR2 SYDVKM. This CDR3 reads CARPYSEAFF. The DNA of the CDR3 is TGTGCCCGTCCATACAGTGAAGCTTTCTTT.

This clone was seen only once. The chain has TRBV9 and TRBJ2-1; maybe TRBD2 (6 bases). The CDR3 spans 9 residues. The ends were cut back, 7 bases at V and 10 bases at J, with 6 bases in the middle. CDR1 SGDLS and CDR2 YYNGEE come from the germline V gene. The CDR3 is CASGGEQFF. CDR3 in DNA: TGTGCCAGCGGAGGGGAGCAGTTCTTC.

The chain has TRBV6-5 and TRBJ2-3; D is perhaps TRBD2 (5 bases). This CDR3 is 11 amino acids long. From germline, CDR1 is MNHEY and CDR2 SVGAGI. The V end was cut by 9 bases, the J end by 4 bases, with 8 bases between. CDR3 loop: CASVGADTQYF. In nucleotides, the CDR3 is TGTGCCAGTGTCGGGGCAGATACGCAGTATTTT.

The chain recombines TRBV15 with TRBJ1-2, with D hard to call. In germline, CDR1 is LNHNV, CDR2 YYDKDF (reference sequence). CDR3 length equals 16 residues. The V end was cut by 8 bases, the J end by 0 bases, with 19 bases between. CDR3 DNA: TGTGCCACCCGTGAGTACAGTTCAAACACTAACTATGGCTACACCTTC. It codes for CATREYSSNTNYGYTF.

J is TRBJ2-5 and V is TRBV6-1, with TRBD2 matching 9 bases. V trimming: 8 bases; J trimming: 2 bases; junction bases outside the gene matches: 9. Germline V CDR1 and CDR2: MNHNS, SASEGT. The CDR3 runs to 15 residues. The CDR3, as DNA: TGTGCCAGCGGGAGTAGCGGGGGATGGCAAGAGACCCAGTACTTC. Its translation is CASGSSGGWQETQYF.

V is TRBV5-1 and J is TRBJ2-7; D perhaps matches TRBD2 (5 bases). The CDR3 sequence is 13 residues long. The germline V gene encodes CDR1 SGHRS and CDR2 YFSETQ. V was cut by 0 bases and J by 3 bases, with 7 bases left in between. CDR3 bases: TGCGCCAGCAGCTTGGATCGGGACTACGAGCAGTACTTC. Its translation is CASSLDRDYEQYF.

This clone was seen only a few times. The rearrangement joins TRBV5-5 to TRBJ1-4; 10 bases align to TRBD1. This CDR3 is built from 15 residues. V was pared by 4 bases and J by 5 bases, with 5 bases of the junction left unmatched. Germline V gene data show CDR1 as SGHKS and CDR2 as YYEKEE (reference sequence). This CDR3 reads CASSLSTGGNEKLFF. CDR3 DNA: TGTGCCAGCAGCCTATCGACAGGGGGCAATGAAAAACTGTTTTTT.

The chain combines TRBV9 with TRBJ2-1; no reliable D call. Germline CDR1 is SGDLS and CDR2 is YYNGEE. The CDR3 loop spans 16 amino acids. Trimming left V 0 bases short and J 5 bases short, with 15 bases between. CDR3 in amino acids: CASSVEWWHQNNEQFF. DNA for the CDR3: TGTGCCAGCAGCGTAGAGTGGTGGCACCAAAACAATGAGCAGTTCTTC. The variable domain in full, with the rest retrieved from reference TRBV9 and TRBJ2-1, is DSGVTQTPKHLITATGQRVTLRCSPRSGDLSVYWYQQSLDQGLQFLIQYYNGEERAKGNILERFSAQQFPDLHSELNLSSLELGDSALYFCASSVEWWHQNNEQFFGPGTRLTVL.

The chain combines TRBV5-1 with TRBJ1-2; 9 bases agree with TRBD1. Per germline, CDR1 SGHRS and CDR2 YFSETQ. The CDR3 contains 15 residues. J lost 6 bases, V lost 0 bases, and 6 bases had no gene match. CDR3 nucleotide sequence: TGCGCCAGCAGCTTGGCCCCGGGACAGGGTGATGGCTACACCTTC. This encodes CASSLAPGQGDGYTF.

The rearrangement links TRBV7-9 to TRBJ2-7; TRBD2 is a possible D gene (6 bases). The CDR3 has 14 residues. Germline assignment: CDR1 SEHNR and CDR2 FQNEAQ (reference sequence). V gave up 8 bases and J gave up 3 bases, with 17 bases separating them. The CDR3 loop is CASQVAGRNYEQYF. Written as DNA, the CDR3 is TGTGCCAGCCAAGTGGCAGGGAGGAACTACGAGCAGTACTTC.

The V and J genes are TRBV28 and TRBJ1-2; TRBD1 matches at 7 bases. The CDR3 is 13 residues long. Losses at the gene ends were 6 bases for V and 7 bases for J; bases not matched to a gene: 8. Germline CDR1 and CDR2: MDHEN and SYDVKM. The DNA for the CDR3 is TGTGCCAGCAGCCTCACAGGGGAAGTTGGCTACACCTTC. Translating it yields CASSLTGEVGYTF.

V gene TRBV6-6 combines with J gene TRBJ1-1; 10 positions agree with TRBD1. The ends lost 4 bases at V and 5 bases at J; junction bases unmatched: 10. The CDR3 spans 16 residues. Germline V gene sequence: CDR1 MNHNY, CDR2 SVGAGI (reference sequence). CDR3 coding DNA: TGTGCCAGCAGTTCGGGACAGGGGTTAGTGGGAACTGAAGCTTTCTTT. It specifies CASSSGQGLVGTEAFF.

The CDR3 DNA is TGTGCCAGCAGCTTAAGTAACAGGGTGACAGATACGCAGTATTTT. It is translated as CASSLSNRVTDTQYF. This chain uses TRBV7-7 with TRBJ2-3; maybe TRBD1 (6 bases). V lost 2 bases, J lost 3 bases, and 12 bases lay in between. The germline V gene encodes CDR1 SSHAT and CDR2 FNYEAQ (reference sequence). There are 15 residues in the CDR3.

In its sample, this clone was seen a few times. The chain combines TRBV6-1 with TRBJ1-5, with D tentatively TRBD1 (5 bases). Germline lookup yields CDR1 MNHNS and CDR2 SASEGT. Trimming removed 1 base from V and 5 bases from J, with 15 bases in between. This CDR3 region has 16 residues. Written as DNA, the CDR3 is TGTGCCAGCAGTGAAGAGGGAGGCCAGGGTCATCAGCCCCAGCATTTT. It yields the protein CASSEEGGQGHQPQHF.